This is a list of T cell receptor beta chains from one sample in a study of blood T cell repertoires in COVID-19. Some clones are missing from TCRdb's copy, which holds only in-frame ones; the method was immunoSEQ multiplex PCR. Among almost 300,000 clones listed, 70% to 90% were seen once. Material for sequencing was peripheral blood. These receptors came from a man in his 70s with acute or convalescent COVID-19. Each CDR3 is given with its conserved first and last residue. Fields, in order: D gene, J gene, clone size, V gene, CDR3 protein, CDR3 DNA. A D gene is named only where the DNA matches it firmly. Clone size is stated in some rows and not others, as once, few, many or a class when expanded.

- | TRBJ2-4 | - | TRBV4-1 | CASSQGALGKNIQYF | TGCGCCAGCAGCCAAGGAGCGCTGGGCAAAAACATTCAGTACTTC
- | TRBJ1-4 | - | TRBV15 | CATSRWVQNEKLFF | TGTGCCACCAGCAGGTGGGTACAGAATGAAAAACTGTTTTTT
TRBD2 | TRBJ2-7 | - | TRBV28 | CASSTNMGTSGILYEQYF | TGTGCCAGCAGTACAAACATGGGGACTAGCGGGATCCTCTACGAGCAGTACTTC
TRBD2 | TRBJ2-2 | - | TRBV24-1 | CATRGERESGELFF | TGTGCCACCAGGGGCGAGCGGGAGAGCGGGGAGCTGTTTTTT
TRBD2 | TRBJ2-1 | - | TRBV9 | CASSVATSGGFSNEQFF | TGTGCCAGCAGCGTAGCGACTAGCGGGGGGTTTTCGAATGAGCAGTTCTTC
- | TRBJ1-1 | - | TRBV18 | CASSPLVLQGSTEAFF | TGTGCCAGCTCACCACTCGTACTTCAGGGGAGCACTGAAGCTTTCTTT
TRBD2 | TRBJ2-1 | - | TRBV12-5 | CASGVTSGGYNEQFF | TGTGCTAGTGGGGTCACTAGCGGGGGTTACAATGAGCAGTTCTTC
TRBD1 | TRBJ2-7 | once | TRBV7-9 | CASGVGQGTYEQYF | TGTGCCAGCGGGGTGGGACAGGGGACCTACGAGCAGTACTTC
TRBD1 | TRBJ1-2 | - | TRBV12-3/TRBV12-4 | CASRGGQLYGYTF | TGTGCCAGCAGGGGGGGACAGTTATATGGCTACACCTTC
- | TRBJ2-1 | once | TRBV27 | CASSLSFGYYNEQFF | TGTGCCAGCAGTTTATCTTTCGGGTACTACAATGAGCAGTTCTTC
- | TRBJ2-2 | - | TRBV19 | CASSPRFRTQGPGELFF | TGTGCCAGTAGTCCTCGATTCCGGACCCAGGGCCCCGGGGAGCTGTTTTTT
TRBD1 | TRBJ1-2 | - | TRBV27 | CASSADRGYGYTF | TGTGCCAGCAGTGCTGACAGGGGGTATGGCTACACCTTC
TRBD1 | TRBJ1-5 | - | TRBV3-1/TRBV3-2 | CASSRTGSNQPQHF | TGTGCCAGCAGTCGGACAGGTAGCAATCAGCCCCAGCATTTT
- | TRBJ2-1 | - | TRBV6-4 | CASSPQARSYNEQFF | TGTGCCAGCAGTCCACAGGCTAGATCCTACAATGAGCAGTTCTTC
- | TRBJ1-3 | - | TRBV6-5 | CASSPLSSGNTIYF | TGTGCCAGCAGCCCGCTGAGTTCTGGAAACACCATATATTTT
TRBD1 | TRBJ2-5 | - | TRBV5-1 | CASSLDRGETQYF | TGCGCCAGCAGCTTGGACAGGGGAGAGACCCAGTACTTC
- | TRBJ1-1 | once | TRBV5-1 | CASSLAVGGDTEAFF | TGCGCCAGCAGCTTGGCCGTCGGGGGGGACACTGAAGCTTTCTTT
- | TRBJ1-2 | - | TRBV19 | CASKDGLYGYTF | TGTGCCAGTAAAGACGGACTCTATGGCTACACCTTC
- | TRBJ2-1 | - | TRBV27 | CASSSPGGGPTYNEQFF | TGTGCCAGCAGTTCCCCGGGGGGCGGACCCACCTACAATGAGCAGTTCTTC
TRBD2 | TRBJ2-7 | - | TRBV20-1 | CSASRTSGLPGEQYF | TGCAGTGCTAGTAGGACTAGCGGGCTTCCGGGGGAGCAGTACTTC
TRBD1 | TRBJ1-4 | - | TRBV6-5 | CASSRQGINEKLFF | TGTGCCAGCAGCCGACAGGGGATCAATGAAAAACTGTTTTTT
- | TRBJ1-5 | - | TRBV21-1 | CASSNVVGARNQPQHF | TGTGCCAGCAGCAATGTCGTGGGGGCGCGGAATCAGCCCCAGCATTTT
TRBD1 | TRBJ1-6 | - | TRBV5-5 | CASSSQTGHNSPLHF | TGTGCCAGCAGCTCCCAGACAGGGCATAATTCACCCCTCCACTTT
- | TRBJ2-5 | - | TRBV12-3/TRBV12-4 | CASSWTAQETQYF | TGTGCCAGCAGTTGGACAGCTCAAGAGACCCAGTACTTC
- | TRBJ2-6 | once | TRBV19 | CASSDRFSPSSGANVLTF | TGTGCCAGTAGTGACCGCTTTAGCCCGTCCTCTGGGGCCAACGTCCTGACTTTC
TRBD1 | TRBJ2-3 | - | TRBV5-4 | CASSQTFGTVGDTQYF | TGTGCCAGCAGCCAAACCTTTGGGACAGTTGGAGATACGCAGTATTTT
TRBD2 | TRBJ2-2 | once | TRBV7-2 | CASSLVLAGRSNTGELFF | TGTGCCAGCAGCTTGGTATTAGCGGGTCGGAGCAACACCGGGGAGCTGTTTTTT
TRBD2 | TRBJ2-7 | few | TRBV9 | CASSASGTSYEQYF | TGTGCCAGCAGCGCGAGCGGGACCTCCTACGAGCAGTACTTC
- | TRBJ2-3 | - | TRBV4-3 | CASSSSADTDTQYF | TGCGCCAGCAGCAGTAGCGCAGACACAGATACGCAGTATTTT
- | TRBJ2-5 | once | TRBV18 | CASSPPASQETQYF | TGTGCCAGCTCACCACCAGCTTCCCAAGAGACCCAGTACTTC
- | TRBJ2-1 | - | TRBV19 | CASRKQGYNEQFF | TGTGCCAGTCGAAAGCAGGGGTACAATGAGCAGTTCTTC